This T cell receptor beta chain was obtained from a study of identifying expanded T cells in peripheral blood. Notes on the study in general: Differentially abundant clones: about 1.2 between replicates, 15 to 17 at approximately 14 days, more than 18 at four. Clone count variance between roughly 2-week samples rose with total template count.

Note on this clone: Its antigen is not identified.

Healthy donors had no documented immune events, such as infections, while sampled. The method was immunoSEQ multiplex PCR; TCRdb's version includes in-frame clones alone and lacks a portion of them. This table holds some 81,000 clones, 70% to 90% found once. This CDR3 has 13 amino acids. CDR1 is SGHAT and CDR2 is FQNNGV in the germline V gene. The V and J ends lost 1 base and 15 bases, in that order; junction bases with no gene match: 9. The rearrangement uses TRBV11-2 and TRBJ2-1; 7 bases are a match to TRBD2. The clonotype was recovered from a person between 18 and 75 years old in good health. Sequenced sample: blood. The CDR3 nucleotides are TGTGCCAGCAGCTTAGGGAGCGGGACGGTTTGGTTCTTC. Its translation is CASSLGSGTVWFF.